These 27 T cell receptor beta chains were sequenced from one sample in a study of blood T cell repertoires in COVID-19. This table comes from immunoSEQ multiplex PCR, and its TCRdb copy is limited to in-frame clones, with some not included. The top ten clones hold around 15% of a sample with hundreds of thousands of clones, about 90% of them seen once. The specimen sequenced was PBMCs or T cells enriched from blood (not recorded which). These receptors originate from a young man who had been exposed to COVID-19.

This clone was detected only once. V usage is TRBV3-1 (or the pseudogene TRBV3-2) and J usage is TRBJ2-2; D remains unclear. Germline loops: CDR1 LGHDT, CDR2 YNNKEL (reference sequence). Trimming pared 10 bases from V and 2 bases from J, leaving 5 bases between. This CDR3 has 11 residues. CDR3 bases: TGTGCCACAGGTAACACCGGGGAGCTGTTTTTT. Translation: CATGNTGELFF.

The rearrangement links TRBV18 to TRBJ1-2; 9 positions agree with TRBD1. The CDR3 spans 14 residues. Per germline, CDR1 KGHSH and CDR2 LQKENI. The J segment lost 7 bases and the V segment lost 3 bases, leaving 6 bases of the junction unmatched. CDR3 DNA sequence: TGTGCCAGCTCACCTTCGGGACAGGGTCGTGGCTACACCTTC. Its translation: CASSPSGQGRGYTF.

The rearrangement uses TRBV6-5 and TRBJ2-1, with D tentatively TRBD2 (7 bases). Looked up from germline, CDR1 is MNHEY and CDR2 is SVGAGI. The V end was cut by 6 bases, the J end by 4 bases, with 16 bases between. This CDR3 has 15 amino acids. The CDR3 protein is CASSPSRGGYNEQFF. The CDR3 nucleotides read TGTGCCAGCAGCCCCAGCAGGGGAGGGTACAATGAGCAGTTCTTC.

CDR3 nucleotides: TGTGCCAGCAGCTTAGGCCATGATCCTGGGAGAGAGACCCAGTACTTC. As protein: CASSLGHDPGRETQYF. V is TRBV11-3 and J is TRBJ2-5; D is possibly TRBD2 (5 bases). CDR1 is SGHNT, CDR2 YENEEA, per germline. CDR3 length: 16 amino acids. The V end was cut by 1 base, the J end by 4 bases, with 16 bases between.

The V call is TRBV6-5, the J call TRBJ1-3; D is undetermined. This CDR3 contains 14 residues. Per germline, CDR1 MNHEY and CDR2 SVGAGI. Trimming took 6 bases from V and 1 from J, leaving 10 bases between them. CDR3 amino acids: CASSPSGSGNTIYF. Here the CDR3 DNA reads TGTGCCAGCAGCCCGTCGGGGTCTGGAAACACCATATATTTT.

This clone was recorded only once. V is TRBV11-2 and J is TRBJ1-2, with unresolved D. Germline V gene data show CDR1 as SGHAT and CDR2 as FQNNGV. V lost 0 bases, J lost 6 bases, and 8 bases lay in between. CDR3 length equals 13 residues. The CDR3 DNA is TGTGCCAGCAGCTTAGACTTGGGAGATGGCTACACCTTC. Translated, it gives CASSLDLGDGYTF.

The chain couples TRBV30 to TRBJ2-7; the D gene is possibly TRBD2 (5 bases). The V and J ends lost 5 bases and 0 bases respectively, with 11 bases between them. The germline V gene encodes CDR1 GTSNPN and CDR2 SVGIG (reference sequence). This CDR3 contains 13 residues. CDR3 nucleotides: TGTGCCTGGGCTTCCGGGGTCTCCTACGAGCAGTACTTC. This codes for CAWASGVSYEQYF.

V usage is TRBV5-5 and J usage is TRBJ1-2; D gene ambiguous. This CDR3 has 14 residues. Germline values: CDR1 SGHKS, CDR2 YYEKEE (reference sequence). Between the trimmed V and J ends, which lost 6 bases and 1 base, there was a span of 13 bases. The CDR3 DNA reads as TGTGCCAGCACCCTTGAAACAGTTAACTATGGCTACACCTTC. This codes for CASTLETVNYGYTF.

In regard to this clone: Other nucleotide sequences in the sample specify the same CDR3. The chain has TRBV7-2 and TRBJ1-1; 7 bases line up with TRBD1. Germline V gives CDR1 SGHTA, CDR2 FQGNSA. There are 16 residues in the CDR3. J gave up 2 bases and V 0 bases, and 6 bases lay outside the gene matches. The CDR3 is CASSLALGGGNTEAFF. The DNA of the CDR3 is TGTGCCAGCAGCTTAGCACTAGGAGGGGGCAACACTGAAGCTTTCTTT.

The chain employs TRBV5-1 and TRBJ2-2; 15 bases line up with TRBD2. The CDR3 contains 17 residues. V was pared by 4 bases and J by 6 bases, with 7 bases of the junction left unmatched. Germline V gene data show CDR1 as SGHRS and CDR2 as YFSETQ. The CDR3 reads CASSVGLAGGLAGELFF. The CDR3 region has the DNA TGCGCCAGCAGCGTCGGACTAGCGGGGGGGCTTGCCGGGGAGCTGTTTTTT.

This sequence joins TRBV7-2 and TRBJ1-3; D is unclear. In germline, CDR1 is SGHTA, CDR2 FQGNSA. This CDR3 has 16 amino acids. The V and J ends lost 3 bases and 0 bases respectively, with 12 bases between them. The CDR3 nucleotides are TGTGCCAGCAGCTTCAGAGTGGGCTACTCTGGAAACACCATATATTTT. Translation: CASSFRVGYSGNTIYF.

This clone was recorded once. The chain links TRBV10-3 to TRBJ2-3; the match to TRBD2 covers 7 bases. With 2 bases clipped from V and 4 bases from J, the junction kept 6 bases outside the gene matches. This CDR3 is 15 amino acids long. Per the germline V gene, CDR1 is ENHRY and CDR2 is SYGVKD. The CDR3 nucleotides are TGTGCCATCAGTGAGGATGAGCGGGGTGCAGATACGCAGTATTTT. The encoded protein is CAISEDERGADTQYF.

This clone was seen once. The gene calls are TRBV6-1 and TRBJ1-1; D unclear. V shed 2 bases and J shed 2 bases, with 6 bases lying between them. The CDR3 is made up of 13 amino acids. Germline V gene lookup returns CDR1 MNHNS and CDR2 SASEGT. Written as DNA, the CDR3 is TGTGCCAGCAGTGAAAGAGGCAACACTGAAGCTTTCTTT. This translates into CASSERGNTEAFF.

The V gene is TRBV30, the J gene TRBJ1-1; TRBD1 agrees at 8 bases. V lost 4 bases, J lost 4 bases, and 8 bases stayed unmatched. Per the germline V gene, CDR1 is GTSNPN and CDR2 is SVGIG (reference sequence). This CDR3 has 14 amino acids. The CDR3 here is CAWNGRGRLTEAFF. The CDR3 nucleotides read TGTGCCTGGAACGGCAGGGGGCGCCTCACTGAAGCTTTCTTT. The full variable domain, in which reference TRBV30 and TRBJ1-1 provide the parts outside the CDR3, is SQTIHQWPATLVQPVGSPLSLECTVEGTSNPNLYWYRQAAGRGLQLLFYSVGIGQISSEVPQNLSASRPQDRQFILSSKKLLLSDSGFYLCAWNGRGRLTEAFFGQGTRLTVV.

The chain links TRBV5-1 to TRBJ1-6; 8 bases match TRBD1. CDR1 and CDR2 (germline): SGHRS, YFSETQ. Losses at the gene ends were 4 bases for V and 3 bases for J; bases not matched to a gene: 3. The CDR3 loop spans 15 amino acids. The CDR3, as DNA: TGCGCCAGCAGCCAAGGACAGGGCTATAATTCACCCCTCCACTTT. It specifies CASSQGQGYNSPLHF.

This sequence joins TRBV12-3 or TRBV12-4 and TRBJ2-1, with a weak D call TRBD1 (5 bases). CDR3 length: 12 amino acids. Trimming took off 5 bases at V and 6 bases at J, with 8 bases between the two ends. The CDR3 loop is CASSMTVNEQFF. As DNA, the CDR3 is TGTGCCAGCAGTATGACAGTCAATGAGCAGTTCTTC.

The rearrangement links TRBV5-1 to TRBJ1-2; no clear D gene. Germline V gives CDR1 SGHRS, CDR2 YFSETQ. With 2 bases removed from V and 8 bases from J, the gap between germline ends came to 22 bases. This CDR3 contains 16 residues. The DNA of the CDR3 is TGCGCCAGCAGCTTTGGAACAGATCCCGGGATAAAAGGCTACACCTTC. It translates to CASSFGTDPGIKGYTF.

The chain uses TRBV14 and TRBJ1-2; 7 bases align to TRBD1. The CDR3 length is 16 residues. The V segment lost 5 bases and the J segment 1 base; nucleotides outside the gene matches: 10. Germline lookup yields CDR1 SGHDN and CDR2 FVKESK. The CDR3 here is CASSNRQRGRNYGYTF. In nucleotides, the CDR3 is TGTGCCAGCAGCAACCGACAGAGGGGGCGTAACTATGGCTACACCTTC.

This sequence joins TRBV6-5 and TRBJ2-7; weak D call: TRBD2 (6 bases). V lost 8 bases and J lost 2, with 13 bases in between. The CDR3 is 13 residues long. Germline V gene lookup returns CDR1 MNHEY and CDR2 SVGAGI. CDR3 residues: CASGRRDPYEQYF. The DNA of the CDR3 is TGTGCCAGCGGACGGAGGGATCCCTACGAGCAGTACTTC.

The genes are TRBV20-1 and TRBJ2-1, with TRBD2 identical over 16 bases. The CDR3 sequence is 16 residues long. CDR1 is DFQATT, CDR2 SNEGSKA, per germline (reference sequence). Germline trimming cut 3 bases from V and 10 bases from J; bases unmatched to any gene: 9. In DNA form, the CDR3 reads TGCAGTGCTAGTTCCCCGGGACTAGCGGGGGGGCGAGAGCAGTTCTTC. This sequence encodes CSASSPGLAGGREQFF.

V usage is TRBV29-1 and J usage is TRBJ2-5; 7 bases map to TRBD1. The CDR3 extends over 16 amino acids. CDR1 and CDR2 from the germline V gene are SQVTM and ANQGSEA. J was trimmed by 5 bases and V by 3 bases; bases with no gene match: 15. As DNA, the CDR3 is TGCAGCGTTGACGGTTTAGACAGGGTATTTGATGAGACCCAGTACTTC. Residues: CSVDGLDRVFDETQYF.

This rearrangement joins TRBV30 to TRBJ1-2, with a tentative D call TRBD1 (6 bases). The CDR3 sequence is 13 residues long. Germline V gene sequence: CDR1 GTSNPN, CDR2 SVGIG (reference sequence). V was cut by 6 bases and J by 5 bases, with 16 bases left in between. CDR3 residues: CACEGDQGYGYTF. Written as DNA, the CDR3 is TGTGCCTGTGAGGGGGACCAGGGGTATGGCTACACCTTC.

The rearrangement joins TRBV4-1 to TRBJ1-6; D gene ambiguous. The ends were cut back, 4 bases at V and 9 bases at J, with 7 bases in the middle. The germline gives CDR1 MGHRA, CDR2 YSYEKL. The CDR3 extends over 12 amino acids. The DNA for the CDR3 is TGCGCCAGCAGCCCTCCTAGTTCACCCCTCCACTTT. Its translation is CASSPPSSPLHF.

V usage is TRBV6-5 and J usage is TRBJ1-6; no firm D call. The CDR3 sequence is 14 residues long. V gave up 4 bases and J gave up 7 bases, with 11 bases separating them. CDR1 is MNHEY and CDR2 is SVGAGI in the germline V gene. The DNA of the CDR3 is TGTGCCAGCAGTTCTGGAGGCCTCAATTCACCCCTCCACTTT. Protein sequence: CASSSGGLNSPLHF.

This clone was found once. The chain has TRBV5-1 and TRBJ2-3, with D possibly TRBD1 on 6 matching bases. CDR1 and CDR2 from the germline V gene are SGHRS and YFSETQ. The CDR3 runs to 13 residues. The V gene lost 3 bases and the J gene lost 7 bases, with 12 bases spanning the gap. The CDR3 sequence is CASSSAGEYTQYF. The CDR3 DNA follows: TGCGCCAGCAGCTCGGCAGGGGAATATACGCAGTATTTT.

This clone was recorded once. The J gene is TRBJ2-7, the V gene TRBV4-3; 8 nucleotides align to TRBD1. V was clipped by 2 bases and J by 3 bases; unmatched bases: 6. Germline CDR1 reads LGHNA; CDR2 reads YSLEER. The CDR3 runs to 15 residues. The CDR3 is CASSQQTGVYYEQYF. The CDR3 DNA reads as TGCGCCAGCAGCCAACAGACAGGGGTTTACTACGAGCAGTACTTC.

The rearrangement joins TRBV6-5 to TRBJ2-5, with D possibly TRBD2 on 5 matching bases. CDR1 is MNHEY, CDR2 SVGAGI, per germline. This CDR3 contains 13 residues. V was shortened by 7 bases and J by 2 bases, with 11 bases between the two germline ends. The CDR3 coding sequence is TGTGCCAGCAAAGGACTGTTACAAGAGACCCAGTACTTC. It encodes CASKGLLQETQYF.